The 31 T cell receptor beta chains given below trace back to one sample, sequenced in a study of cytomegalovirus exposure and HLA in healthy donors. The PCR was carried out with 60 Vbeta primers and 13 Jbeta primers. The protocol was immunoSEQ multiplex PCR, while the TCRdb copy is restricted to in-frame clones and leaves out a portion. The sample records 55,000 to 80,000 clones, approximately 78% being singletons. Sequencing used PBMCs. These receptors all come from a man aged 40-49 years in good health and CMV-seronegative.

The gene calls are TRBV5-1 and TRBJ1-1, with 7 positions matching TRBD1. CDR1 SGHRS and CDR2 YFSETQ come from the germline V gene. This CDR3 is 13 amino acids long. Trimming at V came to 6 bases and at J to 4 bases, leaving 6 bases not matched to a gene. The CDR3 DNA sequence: TGCGCCAGCACGGCGGCAGGGGGCACTGAAGCTTTCTTT. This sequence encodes CASTAAGGTEAFF.

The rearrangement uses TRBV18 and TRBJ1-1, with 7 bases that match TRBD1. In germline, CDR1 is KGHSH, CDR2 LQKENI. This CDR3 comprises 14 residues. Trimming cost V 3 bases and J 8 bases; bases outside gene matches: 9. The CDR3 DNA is TGTGCCAGCTCACCCGGGACAGCCATTTACGAAGCTTTCTTT. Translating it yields CASSPGTAIYEAFF.

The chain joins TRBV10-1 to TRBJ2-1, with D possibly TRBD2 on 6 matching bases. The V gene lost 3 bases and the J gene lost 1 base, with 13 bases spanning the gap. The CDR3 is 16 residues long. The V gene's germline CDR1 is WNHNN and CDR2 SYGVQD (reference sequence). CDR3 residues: CASSDLAGRSYNEQFF. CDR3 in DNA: TGCGCCAGCAGTGATCTGGCGGGAAGGTCCTACAATGAGCAGTTCTTC.

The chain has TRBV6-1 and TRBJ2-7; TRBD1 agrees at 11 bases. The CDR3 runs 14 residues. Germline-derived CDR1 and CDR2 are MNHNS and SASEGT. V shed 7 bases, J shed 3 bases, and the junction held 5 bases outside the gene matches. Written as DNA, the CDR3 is TGTGCCAGCAAAGAGGGACAGGGGGACTACGAGCAGTACTTC. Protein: CASKEGQGDYEQYF.

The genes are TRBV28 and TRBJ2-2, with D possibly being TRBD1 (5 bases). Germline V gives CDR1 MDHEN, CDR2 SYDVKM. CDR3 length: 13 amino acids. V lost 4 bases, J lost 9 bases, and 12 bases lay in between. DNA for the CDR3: TGTGCCAGCAGTTACATTAGGGGCTGGGAGCTGTTTTTT. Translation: CASSYIRGWELFF.

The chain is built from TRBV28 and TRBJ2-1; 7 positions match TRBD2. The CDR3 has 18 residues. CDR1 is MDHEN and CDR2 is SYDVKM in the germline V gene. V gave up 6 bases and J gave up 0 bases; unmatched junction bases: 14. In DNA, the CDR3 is TGTGCCAGCAGCTTAGTCTACCGACTAGCATCCTCCTACAATGAGCAGTTCTTC. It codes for CASSLVYRLASSYNEQFF.

The CDR3 DNA sequence: TGTGCCAGCATTGGCGGGGATCAAGAGACCCAGTACTTC. This gives the protein CASIGGDQETQYF. The chain is built from TRBV27 and TRBJ2-5; D may be TRBD2 (6 bases). V was shortened by 7 bases and J by 2 bases, with 11 bases between the two germline ends. Germline V gene lookup returns CDR1 MNHEY and CDR2 SMNVEV (reference sequence). The CDR3 totals 13 residues.

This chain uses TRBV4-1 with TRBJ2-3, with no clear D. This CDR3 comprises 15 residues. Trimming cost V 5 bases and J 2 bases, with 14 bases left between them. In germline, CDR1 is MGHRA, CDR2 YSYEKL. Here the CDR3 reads CASSYLAVYTDTQYF. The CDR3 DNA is TGCGCCAGCAGCTATTTGGCGGTTTACACAGATACGCAGTATTTT.

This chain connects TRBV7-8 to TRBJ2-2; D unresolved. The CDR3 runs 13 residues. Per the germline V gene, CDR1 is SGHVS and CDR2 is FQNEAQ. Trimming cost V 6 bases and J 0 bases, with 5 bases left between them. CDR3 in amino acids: CASSSPNTGELFF. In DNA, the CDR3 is TGTGCCAGCAGTAGCCCGAACACCGGGGAGCTGTTTTTT.

The CDR3 DNA is TGCGCCAGCAGCTTGGGGGACAGGGGACGCACAGATACGCAGTATTTT. This translates into CASSLGDRGRTDTQYF. The chain uses TRBV5-1 and TRBJ2-3; TRBD1 matches 10 bases. This CDR3 is built from 16 residues. J was trimmed by 1 base and V by 0 bases; bases with no gene match: 2. Germline V gene sequence: CDR1 SGHRS, CDR2 YFSETQ.

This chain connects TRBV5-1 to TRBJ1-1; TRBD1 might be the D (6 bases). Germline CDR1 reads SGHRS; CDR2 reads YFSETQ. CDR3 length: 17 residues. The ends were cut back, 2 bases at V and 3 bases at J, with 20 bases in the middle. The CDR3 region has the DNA TGCGCCAGCAGCTTCCCGCCGGGGGGCGGAGGGGACACTGAAGCTTTCTTT. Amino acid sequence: CASSFPPGGGGDTEAFF.

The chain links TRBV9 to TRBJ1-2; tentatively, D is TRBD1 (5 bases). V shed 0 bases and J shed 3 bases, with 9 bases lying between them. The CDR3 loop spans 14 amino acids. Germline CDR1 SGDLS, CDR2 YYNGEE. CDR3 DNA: TGTGCCAGCAGCGTAGCTCAGGGTGACTATGGCTACACCTTC. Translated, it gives CASSVAQGDYGYTF. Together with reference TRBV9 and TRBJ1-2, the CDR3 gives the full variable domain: DSGVTQTPKHLITATGQRVTLRCSPRSGDLSVYWYQQSLDQGLQFLIQYYNGEERAKGNILERFSAQQFPDLHSELNLSSLELGDSALYFCASSVAQGDYGYTFGSGTRLTVV.

The CDR3 loop reads CASSLAESGSMSGELFF. The CDR3 DNA follows: TGTGCCAGCAGCTTGGCCGAGAGCGGGAGTATGTCCGGGGAGCTGTTTTTT. The V call is TRBV5-4, the J call TRBJ2-2; TRBD2 matches at 8 bases. The CDR3 consists of 17 residues. CDR1 is SGHNT and CDR2 is YYREEE in the germline V gene (reference sequence). Unmatched junction bases numbered 10, after V lost 0 bases and J lost 6 bases.

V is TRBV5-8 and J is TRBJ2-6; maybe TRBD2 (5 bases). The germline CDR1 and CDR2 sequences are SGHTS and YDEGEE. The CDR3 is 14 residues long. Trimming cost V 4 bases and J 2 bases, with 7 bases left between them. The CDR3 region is CASSRETGANVLTF. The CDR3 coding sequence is TGTGCCAGCAGCCGGGAAACTGGGGCCAACGTCCTGACTTTC.

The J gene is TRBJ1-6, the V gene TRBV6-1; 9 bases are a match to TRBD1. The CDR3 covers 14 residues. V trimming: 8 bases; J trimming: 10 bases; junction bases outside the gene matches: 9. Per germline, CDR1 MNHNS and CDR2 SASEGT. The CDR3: CASRFGQGWSPLHF. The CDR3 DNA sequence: TGTGCCAGCCGTTTCGGACAGGGGTGGTCACCCCTCCACTTT.

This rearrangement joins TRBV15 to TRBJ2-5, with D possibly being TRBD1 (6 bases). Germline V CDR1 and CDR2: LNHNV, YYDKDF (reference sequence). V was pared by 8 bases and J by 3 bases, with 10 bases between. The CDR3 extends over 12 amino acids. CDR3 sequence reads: CATRQDEETQYF. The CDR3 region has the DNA TGTGCCACCCGACAGGATGAAGAGACCCAGTACTTC.

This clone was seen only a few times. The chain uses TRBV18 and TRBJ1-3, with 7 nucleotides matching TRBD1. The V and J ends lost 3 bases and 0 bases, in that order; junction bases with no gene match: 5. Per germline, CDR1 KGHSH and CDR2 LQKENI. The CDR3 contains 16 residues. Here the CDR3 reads CASSPADRASGNTIYF. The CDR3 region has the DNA TGTGCCAGCTCACCTGCTGACAGGGCCTCTGGAAACACCATATATTTT.

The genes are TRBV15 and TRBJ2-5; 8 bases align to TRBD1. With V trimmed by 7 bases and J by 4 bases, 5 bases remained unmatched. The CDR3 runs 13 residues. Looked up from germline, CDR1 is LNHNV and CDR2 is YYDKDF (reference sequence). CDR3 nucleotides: TGTGCCACCAACCAGGGGGCTGGAGAGACCCAGTACTTC. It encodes CATNQGAGETQYF.

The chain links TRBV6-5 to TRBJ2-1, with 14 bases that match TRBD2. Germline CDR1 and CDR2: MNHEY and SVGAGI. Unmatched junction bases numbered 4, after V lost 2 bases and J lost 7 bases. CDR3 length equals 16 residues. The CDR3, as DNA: TGTGCCAGCAGTTACCGACTAGCGGGAGGGGGGAATGAGCAGTTCTTC. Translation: CASSYRLAGGGNEQFF.

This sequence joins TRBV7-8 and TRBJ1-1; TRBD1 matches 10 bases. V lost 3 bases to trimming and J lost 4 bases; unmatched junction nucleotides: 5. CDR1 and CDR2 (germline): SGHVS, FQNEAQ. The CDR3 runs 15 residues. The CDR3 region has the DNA TGTGCCAGCAGCTTCTCCGGGACAGGGGCCACTGAAGCTTTCTTT. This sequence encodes CASSFSGTGATEAFF.

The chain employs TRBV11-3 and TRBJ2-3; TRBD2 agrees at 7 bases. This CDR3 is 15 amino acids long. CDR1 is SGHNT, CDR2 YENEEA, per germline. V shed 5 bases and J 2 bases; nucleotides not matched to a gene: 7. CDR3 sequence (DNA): TGTGCCAGCAGCCCCCGGAGCGGGGACACAGATACGCAGTATTTT. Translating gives CASSPRSGDTDTQYF.

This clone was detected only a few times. CDR3 bases: TGTGCCAGCAGTGAACACAATCAGCCCCAGCATTTT. This sequence encodes CASSEHNQPQHF. This chain uses TRBV6-1 with TRBJ1-5; no clear D. The CDR3 is 12 residues long. The V and J ends lost 2 bases and 3 bases respectively, with 2 bases between them. Germline V gene data show CDR1 as MNHNS and CDR2 as SASEGT.

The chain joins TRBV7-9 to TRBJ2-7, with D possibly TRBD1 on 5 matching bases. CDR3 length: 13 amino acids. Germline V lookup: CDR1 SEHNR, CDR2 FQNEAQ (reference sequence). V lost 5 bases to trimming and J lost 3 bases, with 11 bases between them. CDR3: CASSIGQGYEQYF. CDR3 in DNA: TGTGCCAGCAGCATCGGCCAGGGCTACGAGCAGTACTTC.

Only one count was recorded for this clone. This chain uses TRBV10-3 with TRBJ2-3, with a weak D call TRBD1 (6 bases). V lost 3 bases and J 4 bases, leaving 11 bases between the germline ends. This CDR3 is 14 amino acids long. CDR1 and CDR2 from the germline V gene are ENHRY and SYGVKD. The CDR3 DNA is TGTGCCATCAGTGAACAGGGCGGCGCAGATACGCAGTATTTT. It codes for CAISEQGGADTQYF.

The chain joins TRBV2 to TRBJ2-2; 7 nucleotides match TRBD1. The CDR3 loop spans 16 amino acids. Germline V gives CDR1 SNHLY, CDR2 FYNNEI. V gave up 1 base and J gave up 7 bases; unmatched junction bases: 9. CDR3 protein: CASSEGRGRRDGELFF. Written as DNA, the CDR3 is TGTGCCAGCAGTGAAGGTAGGGGGCGCCGAGACGGGGAGCTGTTTTTT. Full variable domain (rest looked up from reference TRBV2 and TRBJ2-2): EPEVTQTPSHQVTQMGQEVILRCVPISNHLYFYWYRQILGQKVEFLVSFYNNEISEKSEIFDDQFSVERPDGSNFTLKIRSTKLEDSAMYFCASSEGRGRRDGELFFGEGSRLTVL.

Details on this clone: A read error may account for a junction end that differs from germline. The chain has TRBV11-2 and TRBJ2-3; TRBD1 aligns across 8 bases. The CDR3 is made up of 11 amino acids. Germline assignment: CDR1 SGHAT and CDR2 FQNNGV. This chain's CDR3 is CASSNRDRRDF. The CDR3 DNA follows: TGTGCCAGCAGCAACCGGGACAGGAGGGATTTT. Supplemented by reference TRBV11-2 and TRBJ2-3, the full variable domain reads EAGVAQSPRYKIIEKRQSVAFWCNPISGHATLYWYQQILGQGPKLLIQFQNNGVVDDSQLPKDRFSAERLKGVDSTLKIQPAKLEDSAVYLCASSNRDRRDFGPGTRLTVL.

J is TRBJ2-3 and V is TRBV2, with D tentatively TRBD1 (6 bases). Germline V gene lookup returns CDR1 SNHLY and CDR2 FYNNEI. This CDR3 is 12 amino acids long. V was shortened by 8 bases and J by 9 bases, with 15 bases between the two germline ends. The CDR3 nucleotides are TGTGCCAGCGGCGAGGGGGTGGGCACGCAGTATTTT. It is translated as CASGEGVGTQYF.

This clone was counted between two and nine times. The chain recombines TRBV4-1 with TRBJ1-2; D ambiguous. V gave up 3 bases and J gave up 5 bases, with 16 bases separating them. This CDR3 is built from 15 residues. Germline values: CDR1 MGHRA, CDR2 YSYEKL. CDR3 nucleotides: TGCGCCAGCAGCCACAGAGATCCTACGACTTATGGCTACACCTTC. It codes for CASSHRDPTTYGYTF.

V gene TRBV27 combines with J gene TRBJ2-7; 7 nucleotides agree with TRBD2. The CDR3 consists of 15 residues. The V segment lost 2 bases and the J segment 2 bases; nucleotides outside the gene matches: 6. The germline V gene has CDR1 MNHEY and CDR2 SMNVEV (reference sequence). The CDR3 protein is CASSLGGGTTYEQYF. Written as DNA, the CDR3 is TGTGCCAGCAGTTTAGGCGGGGGAACTACCTACGAGCAGTACTTC.

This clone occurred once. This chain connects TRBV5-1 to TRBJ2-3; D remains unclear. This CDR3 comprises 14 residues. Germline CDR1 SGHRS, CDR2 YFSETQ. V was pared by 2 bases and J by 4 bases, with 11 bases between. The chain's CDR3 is CASSLGSGPDTQYF. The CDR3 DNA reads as TGCGCCAGCAGCTTAGGTTCGGGTCCAGATACGCAGTATTTT.

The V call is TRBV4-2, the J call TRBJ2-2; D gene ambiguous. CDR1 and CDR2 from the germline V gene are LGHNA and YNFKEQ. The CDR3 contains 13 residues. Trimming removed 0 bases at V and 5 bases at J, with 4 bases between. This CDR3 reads CASSQDGTGELFF. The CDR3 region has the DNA TGTGCCAGCAGCCAAGACGGGACCGGGGAGCTGTTTTTT.